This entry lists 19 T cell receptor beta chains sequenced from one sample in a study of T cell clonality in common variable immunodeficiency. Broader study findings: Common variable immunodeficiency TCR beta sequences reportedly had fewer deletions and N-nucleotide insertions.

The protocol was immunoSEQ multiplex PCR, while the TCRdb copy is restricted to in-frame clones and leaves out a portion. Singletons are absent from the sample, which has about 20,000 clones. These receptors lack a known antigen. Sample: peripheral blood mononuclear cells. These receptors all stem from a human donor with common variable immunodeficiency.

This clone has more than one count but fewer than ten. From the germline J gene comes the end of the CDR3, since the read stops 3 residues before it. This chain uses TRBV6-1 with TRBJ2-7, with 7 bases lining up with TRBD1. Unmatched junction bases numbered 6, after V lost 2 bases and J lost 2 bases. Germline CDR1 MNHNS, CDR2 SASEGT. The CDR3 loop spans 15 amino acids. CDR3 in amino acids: CASSEITGAAYEQYF. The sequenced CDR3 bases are TGTGCCAGCAGTGAAATAACAGGGGCCGCCTACGAG.

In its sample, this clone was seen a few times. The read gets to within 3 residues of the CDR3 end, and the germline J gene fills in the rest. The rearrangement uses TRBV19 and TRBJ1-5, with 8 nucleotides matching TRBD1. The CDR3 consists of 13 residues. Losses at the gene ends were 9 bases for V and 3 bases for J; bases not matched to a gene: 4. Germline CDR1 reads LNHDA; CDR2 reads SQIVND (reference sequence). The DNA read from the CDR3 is TGTGCCAGCCGACAGGGGATCAATCAGCCC. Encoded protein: CASRQGINQP. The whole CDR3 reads CASRQGINQPQHF.

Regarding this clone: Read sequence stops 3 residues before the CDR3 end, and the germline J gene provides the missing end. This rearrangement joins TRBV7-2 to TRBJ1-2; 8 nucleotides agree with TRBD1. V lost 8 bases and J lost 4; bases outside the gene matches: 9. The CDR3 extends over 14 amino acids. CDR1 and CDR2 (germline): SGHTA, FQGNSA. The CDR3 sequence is CASDLQTGAYGYTF. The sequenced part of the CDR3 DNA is TGTGCCAGCGACCTCCAGACAGGGGCCTATGGC.

CDR3 region: CASSRWDSYEQYF. The sequenced CDR3 bases are TGTGCCAGCAGCAGATGGGACAGCTACGAG. V usage is TRBV7-2 and J usage is TRBJ2-7; TRBD1 aligns across 7 bases. The read ends 3 residues early relative to the CDR3; the germline J gene fills the gap. This CDR3 has 13 residues. Germline CDR1 SGHTA, CDR2 FQGNSA. The ends lost 5 bases at V and 3 bases at J; junction bases unmatched: 4.

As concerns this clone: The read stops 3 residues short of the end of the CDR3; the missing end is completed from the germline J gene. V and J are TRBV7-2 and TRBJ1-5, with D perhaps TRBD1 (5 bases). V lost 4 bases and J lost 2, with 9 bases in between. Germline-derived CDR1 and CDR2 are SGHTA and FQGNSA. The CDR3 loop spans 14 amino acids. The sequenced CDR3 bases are TGTGCCAGCAGCTCGACAGATGGCAATCAGCCC. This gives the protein CASSSTDGNQP. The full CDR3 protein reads CASSSTDGNQPQHF.

Partial CDR3 DNA: TGTGCCAGTAGTATAGACGAGGGGATAACAGATACG. Amino acid sequence: CASSIDEGITDT. The whole CDR3 is CASSIDEGITDTQYF. The chain links TRBV19 to TRBJ2-3, with D perhaps matching TRBD1 or TRBD2 (5 bases each). Read coverage stops 3 residues before the CDR3 terminus; the germline J gene supplies the remainder. Between the trimmed V and J ends, which lost 0 bases and 3 bases, there was a span of 10 bases. The CDR3 runs 15 residues. From germline, CDR1 is LNHDA and CDR2 SQIVND (reference sequence).

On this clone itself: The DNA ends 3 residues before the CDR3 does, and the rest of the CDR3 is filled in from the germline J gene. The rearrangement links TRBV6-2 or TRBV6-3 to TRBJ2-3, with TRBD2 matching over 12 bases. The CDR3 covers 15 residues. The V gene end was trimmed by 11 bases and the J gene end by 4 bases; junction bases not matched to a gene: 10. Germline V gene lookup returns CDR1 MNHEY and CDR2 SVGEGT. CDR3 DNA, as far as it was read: TGTGCCTCAAGACAGTGGACTAGCGGGGCAGATACG. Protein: CASRQWTSGADT. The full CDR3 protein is CASRQWTSGADTQYF.

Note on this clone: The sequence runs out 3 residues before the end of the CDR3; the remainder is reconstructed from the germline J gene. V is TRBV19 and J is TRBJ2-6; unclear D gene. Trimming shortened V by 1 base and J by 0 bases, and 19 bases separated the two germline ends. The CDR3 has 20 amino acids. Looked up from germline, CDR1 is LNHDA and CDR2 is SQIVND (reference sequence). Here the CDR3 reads CASSIVGTKGRGSGANVLTF. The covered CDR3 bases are TGTGCCAGTAGTATAGTGGGCACAAAAGGCCGAGGCTCTGGGGCCAACGTC. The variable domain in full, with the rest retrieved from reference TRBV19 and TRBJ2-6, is DGGITQSPKYLFRKEGQNVTLSCEQNLNHDAMYWYRQDPGQGLRLIYYSQIVNDFQKGDIAEGYSVSREKKESFPLTVTSAQKNPTAFYLCASSIVGTKGRGSGANVLTFGAGSRLTVL.

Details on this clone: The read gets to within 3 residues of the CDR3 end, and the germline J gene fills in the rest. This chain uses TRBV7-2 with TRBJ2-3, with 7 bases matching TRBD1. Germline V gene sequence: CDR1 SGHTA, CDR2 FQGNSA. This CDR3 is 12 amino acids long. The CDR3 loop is CASSWTGGTQYF. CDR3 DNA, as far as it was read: TGTGCCAGCAGCTGGACAGGCGGAACG. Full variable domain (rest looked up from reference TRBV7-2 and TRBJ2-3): GAGVSQSPSNKVTEKGKDVELRCDPISGHTALYWYRQSLGQGLEFLIYFQGNSAPDKSGLPSDRFSAERTGGSVSTLTIQRTQQEDSAVYLCASSWTGGTQYFGPGTRLTVL.

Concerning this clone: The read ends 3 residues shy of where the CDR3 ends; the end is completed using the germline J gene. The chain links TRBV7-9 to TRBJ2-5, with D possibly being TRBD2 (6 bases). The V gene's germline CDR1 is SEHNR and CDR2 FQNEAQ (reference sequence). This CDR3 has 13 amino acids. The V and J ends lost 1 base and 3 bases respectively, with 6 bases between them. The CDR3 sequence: CASSLGGKETQYF. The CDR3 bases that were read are TGTGCCAGCAGCTTAGGCGGGAAAGAGACC.

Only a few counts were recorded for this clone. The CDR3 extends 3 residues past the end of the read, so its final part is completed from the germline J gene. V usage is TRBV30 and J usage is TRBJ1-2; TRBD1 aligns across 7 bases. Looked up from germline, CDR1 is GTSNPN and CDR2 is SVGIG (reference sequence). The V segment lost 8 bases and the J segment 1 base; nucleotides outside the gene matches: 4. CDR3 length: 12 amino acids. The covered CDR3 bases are TGTGCCGGCAACAGGGGTAACTATGGC. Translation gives CAGNRGNYG. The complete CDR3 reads CAGNRGNYGYTF.

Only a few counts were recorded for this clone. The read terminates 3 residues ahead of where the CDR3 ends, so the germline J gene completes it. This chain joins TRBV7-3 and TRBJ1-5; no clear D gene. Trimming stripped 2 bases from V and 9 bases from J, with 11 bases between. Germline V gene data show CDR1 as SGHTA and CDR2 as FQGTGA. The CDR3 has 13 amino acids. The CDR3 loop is CASSLSPRGPQHF. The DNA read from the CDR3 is TGTGCCAGCAGCTTATCTCCCCGCGGGCCC.

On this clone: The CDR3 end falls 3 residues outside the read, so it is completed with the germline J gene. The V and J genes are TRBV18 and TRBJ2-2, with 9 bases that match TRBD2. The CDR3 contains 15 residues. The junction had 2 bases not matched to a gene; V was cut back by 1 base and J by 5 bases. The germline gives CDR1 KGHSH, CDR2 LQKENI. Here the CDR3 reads CASSPQTSGTGELFF. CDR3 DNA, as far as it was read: TGTGCCAGCTCACCACAGACTAGCGGTACCGGGGAG.

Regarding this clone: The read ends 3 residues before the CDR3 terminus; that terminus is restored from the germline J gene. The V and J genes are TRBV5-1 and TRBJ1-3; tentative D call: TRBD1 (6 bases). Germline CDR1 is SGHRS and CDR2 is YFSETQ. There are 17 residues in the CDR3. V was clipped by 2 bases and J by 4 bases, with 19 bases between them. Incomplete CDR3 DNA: TGCGCCAGCAGCTTCACATATTCAACAGGGACCGGAAACACC. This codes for CASSFTYSTGTGNT. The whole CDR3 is CASSFTYSTGTGNTIYF. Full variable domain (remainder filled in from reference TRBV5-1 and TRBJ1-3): KAGVTQTPRYLIKTRGQQVTLSCSPISGHRSVSWYQQTPGQGLQFLFEYFSETQRNKGNFPGRFSGRQFSNSRSEMNVSTLELGDSALYLCASSFTYSTGTGNTIYFGEGSWLTVV.

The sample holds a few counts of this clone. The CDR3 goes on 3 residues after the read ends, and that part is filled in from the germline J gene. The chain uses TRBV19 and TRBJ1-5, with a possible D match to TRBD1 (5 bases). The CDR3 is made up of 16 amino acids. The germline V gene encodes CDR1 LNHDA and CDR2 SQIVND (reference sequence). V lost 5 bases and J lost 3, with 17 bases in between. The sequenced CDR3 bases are TGTGCCAGTAGTTCGGGCCCCCGAGGGGTCAATCAGCCC. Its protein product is CASSSGPRGVNQP. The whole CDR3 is CASSSGPRGVNQPQHF.

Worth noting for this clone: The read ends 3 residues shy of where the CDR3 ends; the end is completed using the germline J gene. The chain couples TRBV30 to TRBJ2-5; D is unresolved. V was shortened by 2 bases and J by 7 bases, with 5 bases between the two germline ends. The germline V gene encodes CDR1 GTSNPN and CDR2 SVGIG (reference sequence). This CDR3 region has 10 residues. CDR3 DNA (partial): TGTGCCTGGAGTAAGGGGACC. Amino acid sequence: CAWSKGT. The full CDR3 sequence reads CAWSKGTQYF.

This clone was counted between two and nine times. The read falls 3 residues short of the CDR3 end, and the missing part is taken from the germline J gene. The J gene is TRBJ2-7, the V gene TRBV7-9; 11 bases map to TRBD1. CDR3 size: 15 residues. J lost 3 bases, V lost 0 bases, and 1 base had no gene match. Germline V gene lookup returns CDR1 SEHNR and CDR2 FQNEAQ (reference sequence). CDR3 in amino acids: CASSLAGTGGYEQYF. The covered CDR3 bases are TGTGCCAGCAGCTTAGCGGGGACAGGGGGCTACGAG. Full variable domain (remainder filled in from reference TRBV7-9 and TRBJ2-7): DTGVSQNPRHKITKRGQNVTFRCDPISEHNRLYWYRQTLGQGPEFLTYFQNEAQLEKSRLLSDRFSAERPKGSFSTLEIQRTEQGDSAMYLCASSLAGTGGYEQYFGPGTRLTVT.

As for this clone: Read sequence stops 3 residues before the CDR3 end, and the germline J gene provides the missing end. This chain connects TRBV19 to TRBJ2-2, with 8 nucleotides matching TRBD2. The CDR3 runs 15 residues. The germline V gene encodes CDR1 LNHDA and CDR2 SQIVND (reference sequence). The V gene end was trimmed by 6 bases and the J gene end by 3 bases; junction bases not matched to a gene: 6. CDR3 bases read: TGTGCCAGTAGCGCGAGCGGGGGCTACACCGGGGAG. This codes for CASSASGGYTGE. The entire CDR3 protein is CASSASGGYTGELFF.

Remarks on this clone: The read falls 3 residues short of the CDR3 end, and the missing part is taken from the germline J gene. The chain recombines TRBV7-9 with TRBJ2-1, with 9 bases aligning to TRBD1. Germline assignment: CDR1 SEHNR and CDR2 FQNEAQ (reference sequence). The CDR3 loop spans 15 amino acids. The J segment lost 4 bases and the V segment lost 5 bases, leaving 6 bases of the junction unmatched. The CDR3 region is CASSLGTGQYNEQFF. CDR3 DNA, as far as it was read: TGTGCCAGCAGCCTCGGGACAGGGCAGTACAATGAG.